This TCR beta chain was found in a study of identical twins. Whole-study results and caveats: The more abundant beta clonotypes in cord blood had fewer insertions, and memory repertoires did not show this. Sequences that were beta out-of-frame showed weaker excess twin sharing.

In this sample, this clonotype turned up a few times. Antigen: not known. TCRdb re-analysed the 5' RACE reads in MiXCR, keeping a single row per CDR3 protein. The repertoire holds more than 600,000 distinct CDR3 sequences, around a sixth seen once, with around 13% in the top ten. This CDR3 has 14 amino acids. The germline CDR1 and CDR2 sequences are MNHEY and SMNVEV (reference sequence). V dropped 7 bases and J dropped 4; count of bases not matched to a gene: 6. These records were also assigned to another study, of T cells expressing NK-cell markers. From that second work: Among four donors, these clonotypes also ranked first in the CD3+CD56-NKG2C+ fraction.

Sequenced material: PBMCs. This sequence was found in a woman between 18 and 29 years old in good health. The V call is TRBV27, the J call TRBJ2-1; 8 bases align to TRBD2. The DNA for the CDR3 is TGTGCCAGCACTCGGGGGGGGAAATACAATGAGCAGTTCTTC. The encoded protein is CASTRGGKYNEQFF.